This entry lists 24 T cell receptor beta chains sequenced from one sample in a study of control samples from healthy donors and cancer patients. Sequencing used immunoSEQ multiplex PCR; TCRdb keeps in-frame clones, though not all of them. The sample shows tens of thousands of clones, around 90% of them seen only once. Sequences were obtained from PBMCs. All receptors derive from a woman aged 55 to 70 with head and neck cancer.

This chain joins TRBV5-1 and TRBJ1-1, with TRBD1 as a possible D gene (6 bases). V lost 4 bases and J 4 bases, leaving 14 bases between the germline ends. The CDR3 extends over 14 amino acids. CDR1 SGHRS and CDR2 YFSETQ come from the germline V gene. CDR3 residues: CASSKDTGTTEAFF. CDR3 in DNA: TGCGCCAGCAGCAAGGATACAGGGACCACTGAAGCTTTCTTT.

The J gene is TRBJ1-6, the V gene TRBV2; 7 bases match TRBD1. The V and J ends lost 6 bases and 3 bases, in that order; junction bases with no gene match: 5. The CDR3 spans 15 residues. Looked up from germline, CDR1 is SNHLY and CDR2 is FYNNEI. The CDR3 sequence: CASREGQNYNSPLHF. The CDR3 coding sequence is TGTGCCAGCAGGGAGGGACAGAACTATAATTCACCCCTCCACTTT.

The chain uses TRBV29-1 and TRBJ2-2; 9 bases line up with TRBD2. The V gene end was trimmed by 5 bases and the J gene end by 12 bases; junction bases not matched to a gene: 10. The CDR3 consists of 13 residues. Per germline, CDR1 SQVTM and CDR2 ANQGSEA. CDR3 residues: CSVLDSGSEKLFF. The CDR3 coding sequence is TGCAGCGTTCTTGATAGCGGGAGCGAGAAGCTGTTTTTT.

This clone was seen only a few times. The CDR3 bases are TGTGCCAGCAGTGAAGCACAGGGGGCATTCTACGAGCAGTACTTC. Translating it yields CASSEAQGAFYEQYF. The chain has TRBV6-1 and TRBJ2-7, with 9 nucleotides matching TRBD1. Germline CDR1 reads MNHNS; CDR2 reads SASEGT. V dropped 0 bases and J dropped 3; count of bases not matched to a gene: 3. The CDR3 loop spans 15 amino acids.

This chain links TRBV6-5 with TRBJ2-1; TRBD2 agrees at 8 bases. Germline CDR1 reads MNHEY; CDR2 reads SVGAGI. The CDR3 runs 15 residues. Trimming at V came to 7 bases and at J to 4 bases, leaving 9 bases not matched to a gene. The CDR3 region is CASKFDGTRYNEQFF. The DNA of the CDR3 is TGTGCCAGCAAGTTCGACGGGACTAGGTACAATGAGCAGTTCTTC.

V is TRBV19 and J is TRBJ2-3; maybe TRBD2 (5 bases). Germline V gives CDR1 LNHDA, CDR2 SQIVND (reference sequence). Trimming cost V 0 bases and J 5 bases, with 12 bases left between them. The CDR3 length is 15 residues. The CDR3 sequence is CASSIDRGVEDTQYF. CDR3 in DNA: TGTGCCAGTAGTATAGACCGGGGAGTTGAAGATACGCAGTATTTT.

The CDR3 protein is CASSLLGQIPYEQYF. The CDR3 DNA sequence: TGTGCCAGCAGTTTATTGGGCCAGATTCCCTACGAGCAGTACTTC. The chain employs TRBV27 and TRBJ2-7; D is uncertain. V gave up 1 base and J gave up 2 bases, with 12 bases separating them. Germline-derived CDR1 and CDR2 are MNHEY and SMNVEV (reference sequence). There are 15 residues in the CDR3.

The V and J genes are TRBV5-1 and TRBJ1-2, with D maybe TRBD1 (6 bases). Trimming took off 4 bases at V and 1 base at J, with 11 bases between the two ends. CDR3 length: 14 amino acids. From germline, CDR1 is SGHRS and CDR2 YFSETQ. The CDR3 bases are TGCGCCAGCAGCAAGGACAGTAATAACTATGGCTACACCTTC. Translation gives CASSKDSNNYGYTF.

The CDR3 region is CASSNRQRYRGVGELFF. The CDR3 coding sequence is TGTGCCAGCAGTAACCGACAGCGCTACCGAGGCGTCGGGGAGCTGTTTTTT. V is TRBV6-2 or TRBV6-3 and J is TRBJ2-2; a weak D match, TRBD1 (5 bases). The CDR3 spans 17 residues. Germline lookup yields CDR1 MNHEY and CDR2 SVGEGT. V was clipped by 5 bases and J by 7 bases, with 23 bases between them.

This chain connects TRBV7-7 to TRBJ2-3, with D possibly being TRBD1 (5 bases). Germline V gene lookup returns CDR1 SSHAT and CDR2 FNYEAQ (reference sequence). V was clipped by 5 bases and J by 0 bases, with 12 bases between them. The CDR3 runs to 15 residues. The CDR3 region is CASSREAGSTDTQYF. CDR3 DNA sequence: TGTGCCAGCAGCAGAGAGGCAGGGAGCACAGATACGCAGTATTTT.

This sequence joins TRBV29-1 and TRBJ2-7, with TRBD2 matching 13 bases. CDR1 and CDR2 from the germline V gene are SQVTM and ANQGSEA. This CDR3 is 13 amino acids long. J lost 7 bases, V lost 4 bases, and 4 bases had no gene match. CDR3 in DNA: TGCAGCGTTGGGACTAGCGGGAGTCAAGAGCAGTACTTC. This codes for CSVGTSGSQEQYF.

In DNA, the CDR3 is TGTGCCTGGAGTGGAGGATATGAAAAACTGTTTTTT. It codes for CAWSGGYEKLFF. This chain links TRBV30 with TRBJ1-4; D not certain. The CDR3 consists of 12 residues. Germline V gene lookup returns CDR1 GTSNPN and CDR2 SVGIG (reference sequence). Trimming cost V 1 base and J 6 bases, with 6 bases left between them. Combining the CDR3 with reference TRBV30 and TRBJ1-4 gives the whole variable domain SQTIHQWPATLVQPVGSPLSLECTVEGTSNPNLYWYRQAAGRGLQLLFYSVGIGQISSEVPQNLSASRPQDRQFILSSKKLLLSDSGFYLCAWSGGYEKLFFGSGTQLSVL.

The CDR3 region has the DNA TGTGCCAGCAGCCAAGCTGGGTGGGGGACCTACAATGAGCAGTTCTTC. Translation gives CASSQAGWGTYNEQFF. This chain joins TRBV14 and TRBJ2-1, with D perhaps being TRBD1 or TRBD2 (5 bases each). Trimming took 1 base from V and 2 from J, leaving 12 bases between them. Per the germline V gene, CDR1 is SGHDN and CDR2 is FVKESK. CDR3 size: 16 residues.

This sequence joins TRBV6-5 and TRBJ1-4; D possibly corresponds to TRBD1 (5 bases). Germline lookup yields CDR1 MNHEY and CDR2 SVGAGI. The V end lost 6 bases, the J end lost 10 bases, and 15 bases lay between the germline ends. The CDR3 has 13 residues. CDR3 coding DNA: TGTGCCAGCAGGGGGACTGAGCAGGGAAAACTGTTTTTT. This gives the protein CASRGTEQGKLFF.

The chain employs TRBV5-6 and TRBJ2-7; no clear D. V lost 0 bases to trimming and J lost 7 bases, with 14 bases between them. The CDR3 is 14 amino acids. CDR1 is SGHDT and CDR2 is YYEEEE in the germline V gene. CDR3 coding DNA: TGTGCCAGCAGCTTGGAGGGCCTTGGGGTTGAGCAGTACTTC. This gives the protein CASSLEGLGVEQYF.

This clone has just one count. The chain is built from TRBV10-3 and TRBJ1-2; 8 bases agree with TRBD1. The CDR3 is 15 amino acids. Germline CDR1 and CDR2: ENHRY and SYGVKD. With 2 bases clipped from V and 4 bases from J, the junction kept 6 bases outside the gene matches. In DNA, the CDR3 is TGTGCCATCAGTGAGGCCGGACAGGGAAGCTATGGCTACACCTTC. Its protein product is CAISEAGQGSYGYTF.

This chain's CDR3 is CASSKDRRGGEQFF. Here the CDR3 DNA reads TGTGCCAGCAGCAAAGATCGGCGAGGCGGCGAGCAGTTCTTC. This chain links TRBV21-1 with TRBJ2-1; the DNA was not used to check the table's D call, TRBD2. TRBV21-1 is an annotated pseudogene. The CDR3 contains 14 residues.

This chain links TRBV5-4 with TRBJ1-1, with 10 bases lining up with TRBD1. The CDR3 is made up of 15 amino acids. V lost 1 base, J lost 4 bases, and 4 bases stayed unmatched. The germline CDR1 and CDR2 sequences are SGHNT and YYREEE (reference sequence). The CDR3 DNA reads TGTGCCAGCAGCTTGCCCGGGACAGGGGTCACTGAAGCTTTCTTT. As protein: CASSLPGTGVTEAFF.

The chain links TRBV5-4 to TRBJ2-1, with 10 nucleotides matching TRBD2. The length of the CDR3 is 15 residues. CDR1 is SGHNT and CDR2 is YYREEE in the germline V gene (reference sequence). V gave up 2 bases and J gave up 7 bases; unmatched junction bases: 6. The CDR3 DNA reads as TGTGCCAGCAGCTTAGTGGCTAGCGGGAGTAATGAGCAGTTCTTC. Protein product: CASSLVASGSNEQFF.

At least ten counts were recorded for this clone. The CDR3 reads CASSSDGGYSNQPQHF. The DNA of the CDR3 is TGTGCCAGCAGCTCTGACGGGGGGTATAGCAATCAGCCCCAGCATTTT. V gene TRBV7-9 combines with J gene TRBJ1-5, with a weak D call TRBD1 (5 bases). The CDR3 is 16 residues long. Trimming pared 4 bases from V and 0 bases from J, leaving 13 bases between. CDR1 and CDR2 (germline): SEHNR, FQNEAQ (reference sequence).

This chain joins TRBV5-6 and TRBJ2-1; 10 bases are shared with TRBD2. After removal of 2 bases from V and 15 bases from J, the junction contained 5 bases not matched to a gene. The CDR3 spans 12 residues. Germline lookup yields CDR1 SGHDT and CDR2 YYEEEE. In DNA form, the CDR3 reads TGTGCCAGCAGCTTAAAAGCGGGAGGGCCGTTCTTC. Its protein is CASSLKAGGPFF.

The CDR3 DNA sequence: TGCAGTGCCGGGGACGGCTACACCTTC. This gives the protein CSAGDGYTF. V usage is TRBV20-1 and J usage is TRBJ1-2; tentatively, D is TRBD1 (5 bases). This CDR3 has 9 residues. V shed 6 bases and J shed 8 bases, with 7 bases lying between them. Germline V gene lookup returns CDR1 DFQATT and CDR2 SNEGSKA (reference sequence).

V and J are TRBV19 and TRBJ1-5, with D hard to call. This CDR3 is 14 amino acids long. In germline, CDR1 is LNHDA, CDR2 SQIVND (reference sequence). Trimming stripped 4 bases from V and 6 bases from J, with 13 bases between. The CDR3 coding sequence is TGTGCCAGTAGTAGCCCAACGAGGTCTCAGCCCCAGCATTTT. This codes for CASSSPTRSQPQHF.

V and J are TRBV19 and TRBJ1-3; TRBD1 might be the D (6 bases). V lost 4 bases, J lost 0 bases, and 13 bases lay in between. Germline V gives CDR1 LNHDA, CDR2 SQIVND (reference sequence). The CDR3 loop spans 16 amino acids. The chain's CDR3 is CASSRRDTSSGNTIYF. CDR3 DNA sequence: TGTGCCAGTAGTAGACGGGACACATCCTCTGGAAACACCATATATTTT.